The 3 T cell receptor beta chains listed next were all sequenced from one sample in a study of T cell clusters in autoimmune cytopenias. One tube held mixed TRB-A and TRB-B primer pools for touch-down PCR. Reanalyzing the multiplex PCR reads, TCRdb keeps one entry per CDR3 protein, without DNA. The table for this sample gives nearly 5,500 distinct CDR3 sequences. Each sample's input was around 250 ng genomic DNA, 38,000 or so genome equivalents. The same sample was also studied in work on T cell repertoires in aging, cancer and after chemotherapy.

Sequencing was done on a sample of peripheral blood. These receptors originate from a human donor in good health.

This clonotype counts as medium-sized by frequency. The gene calls are TRBV6-1 and TRBJ2-2. The CDR3 is 15 amino acids. From germline, CDR1 is MNHNS and CDR2 SASEGT. CDR3 sequence: CASSEKQLNTGELFF.

This clonotype shows up as medium-sized by frequency. J is TRBJ2-1 and V is TRBV6-2 or TRBV6-3; TCRdb calls TRBD2, which cannot be checked without DNA. CDR3 length equals 18 residues. Germline V CDR1 and CDR2: MNHEY, SVGEGT. The CDR3 here is CASSYSTQLAGGENEQFF.

This clonotype is identified as medium-sized (0.01 to 0.1%) from frequency. The chain carries TRBV29-1 and TRBJ2-7; TCRdb's assignment of TRBD1 cannot be checked, as there is no DNA. There are 12 residues in the CDR3. Germline lookup yields CDR1 SQVTM and CDR2 ANQGSEA. The CDR3 is CSAIFRGSEQYF.